The T cell receptor beta chain described here comes from a study of blood T cell repertoires in COVID-19. CDR1 is LNHNV and CDR2 is YYDKDF in the germline V gene (reference sequence). CDR3 length: 13 amino acids. V was clipped by 6 bases and J by 5 bases; unmatched bases: 6. In the study's own analysis: Estimation of nucleated cell counts relied on the amplification of reference gene primers. The method was immunoSEQ multiplex PCR; TCRdb's version includes in-frame clones alone and lacks a portion of them. That table is the source of V, J and clone size, and D and trimming were worked out from the DNA. Of 200,000 to 300,000 clones in the sample, 88% were seen once.

This TCR was sampled from a man older than 75 with acute or convalescent COVID-19. This chain uses TRBV15 with TRBJ2-7, with 8 positions matching TRBD1. What was sequenced was peripheral blood. CDR3 coding DNA: TGTGCCACCAGAGAGGACAGGGACCACGAGCAGTACTTC. Its translation: CATREDRDHEQYF. The whole variable domain, filled in from reference TRBV15 and TRBJ2-7, reads DAMVIQNPRYQVTQFGKPVTLSCSQTLNHNVMYWYQQKSSQAPKLLFHYYDKDFNNEADTPDNFQSRRPNTSFCFLDIRSPGLGDTAMYLCATREDRDHEQYFGPGTRLTVT.